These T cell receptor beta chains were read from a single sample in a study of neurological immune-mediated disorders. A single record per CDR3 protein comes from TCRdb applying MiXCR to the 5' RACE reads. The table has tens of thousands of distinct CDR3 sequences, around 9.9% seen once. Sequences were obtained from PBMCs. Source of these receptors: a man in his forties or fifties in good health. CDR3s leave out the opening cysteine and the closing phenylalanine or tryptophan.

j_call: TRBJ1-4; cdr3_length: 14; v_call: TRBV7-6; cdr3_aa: ASSPTPVRMNEKLF
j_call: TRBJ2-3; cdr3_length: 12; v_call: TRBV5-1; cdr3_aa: ASNRGGSTDTQY
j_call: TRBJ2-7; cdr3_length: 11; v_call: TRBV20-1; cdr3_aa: SARGGGPHEQY
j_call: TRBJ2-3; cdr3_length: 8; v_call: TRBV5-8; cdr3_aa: ASSRVTQY
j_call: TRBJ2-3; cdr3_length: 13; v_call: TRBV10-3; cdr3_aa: AISDPSGSTDTQY
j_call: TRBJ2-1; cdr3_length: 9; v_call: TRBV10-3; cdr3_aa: AISEADEQF
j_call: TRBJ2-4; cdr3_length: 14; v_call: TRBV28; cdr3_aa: ASSLWAGLAKNIQY
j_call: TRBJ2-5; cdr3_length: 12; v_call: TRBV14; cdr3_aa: ASSQSPQQETQY
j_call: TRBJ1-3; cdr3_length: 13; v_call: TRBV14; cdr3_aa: ASSQNRGIGNTIY
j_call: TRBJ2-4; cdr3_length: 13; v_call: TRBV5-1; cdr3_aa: ASTQGSGNGNIQY
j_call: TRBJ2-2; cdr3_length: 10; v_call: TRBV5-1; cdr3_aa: ASSRDYNFLF
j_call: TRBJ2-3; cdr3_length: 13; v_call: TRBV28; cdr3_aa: ASSPAGARRDTQY
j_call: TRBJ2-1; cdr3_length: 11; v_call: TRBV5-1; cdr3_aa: ASSPQVNNEQF
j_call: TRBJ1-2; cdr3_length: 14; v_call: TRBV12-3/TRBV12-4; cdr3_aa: ASSPQTGAPVGGYT
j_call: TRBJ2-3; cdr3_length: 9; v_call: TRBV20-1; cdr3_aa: SAREPDTQY
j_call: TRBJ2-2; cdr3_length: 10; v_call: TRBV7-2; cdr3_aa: ASSRDYGELF
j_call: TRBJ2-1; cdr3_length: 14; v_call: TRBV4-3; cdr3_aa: ASSQDATGDYNEQF
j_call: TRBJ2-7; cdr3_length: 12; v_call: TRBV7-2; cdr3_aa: ASSPRSAAYEQY
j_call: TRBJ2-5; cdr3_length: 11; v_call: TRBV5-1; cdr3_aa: ASRRDQQETQY
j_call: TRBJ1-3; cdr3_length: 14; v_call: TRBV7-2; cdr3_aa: ASSLLGLPSGNTIY
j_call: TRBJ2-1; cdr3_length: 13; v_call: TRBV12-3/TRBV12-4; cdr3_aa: ASSPTTSGNNEQF
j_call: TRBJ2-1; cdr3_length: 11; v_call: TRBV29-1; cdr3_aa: SVDEGLTNEQF
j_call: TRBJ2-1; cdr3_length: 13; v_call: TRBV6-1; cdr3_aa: ASSEISRGGNEQF
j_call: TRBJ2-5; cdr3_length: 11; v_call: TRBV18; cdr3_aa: ASSRGLRETQY
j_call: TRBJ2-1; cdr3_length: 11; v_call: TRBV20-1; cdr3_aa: SPIGAPYNEQF